The next 18 T cell receptor beta chains were all read from a single sample in a study of T-cell memory formation after mild COVID-19. In TCRdb, the 5' RACE reads were re-called with MiXCR into one record per CDR3 protein. The repertoire has 110,000 to 150,000 distinct CDR3 sequences, more than 13% of them found once; the top ten carry about 30%. Sequenced material: PBMCs or a T cell subset sorted from them (not recorded which). The receptors here all came from an adult woman who had mild COVID-19 (a few samples of this study predate the infection). Cell type and time point are not known.

This clonotype showed up just a few times. This rearrangement joins TRBV4-3 to TRBJ2-1, with TRBD2 matching 12 bases. Germline-derived CDR1 and CDR2 are LGHNA and YSLEER. This CDR3 comprises 17 residues. With V trimmed by 1 base and J by 6 bases, 7 bases remained unmatched. CDR3 DNA: TGCGCCAGCAGCCAAGTGCTAGCGGGAGGGCCTAGCAATGAGCAGTTCTTC. Translation gives CASSQVLAGGPSNEQFF.

This sequence joins TRBV2 and TRBJ1-1; perhaps TRBD1 as D (6 bases). The CDR3 runs to 15 residues. V shed 6 bases and J shed 0 bases, with 14 bases lying between them. CDR1 is SNHLY, CDR2 FYNNEI, per germline. In nucleotides, the CDR3 is TGTGCCAGCAGGGGGTGGGGGGGCCTGAACACTGAAGCTTTCTTT. This encodes CASRGWGGLNTEAFF.

This clonotype was seen a handful of times. The V and J genes are TRBV25-1 and TRBJ1-3, with TRBD1 matching 11 bases. Germline V lookup: CDR1 MGHDK, CDR2 SYGVNS. The CDR3 loop spans 19 amino acids. The J segment lost 3 bases and the V segment lost 0 bases, leaving 10 bases of the junction unmatched. The CDR3: CASSEYSVDRGRGGNTIYF. The CDR3 bases are TGTGCCAGCAGTGAATATTCCGTGGACAGGGGGCGAGGTGGAAACACCATATATTTT.

In this sample, this clonotype turned up many times. The chain links TRBV29-1 to TRBJ2-2; the D is unclear. The germline CDR1 and CDR2 sequences are SQVTM and ANQGSEA. The CDR3 covers 16 residues. V was shortened by 8 bases and J by 0 bases, with 19 bases between the two germline ends. The CDR3 loop is CSIPAPSIANTGELFF. The CDR3 DNA reads TGCAGCATCCCTGCCCCGAGCATCGCGAACACCGGGGAGCTGTTTTTT.

The rearrangement uses TRBV5-1 and TRBJ1-5; TRBD1 aligns across 8 bases. This CDR3 contains 19 residues. Germline CDR1 is SGHRS and CDR2 is YFSETQ. V lost 3 bases to trimming and J lost 0 bases; unmatched junction nucleotides: 14. The CDR3: CASSSDYLTGVHSNQPQHF. CDR3 bases: TGCGCCAGCAGCTCCGACTATCTGACAGGGGTGCATAGCAATCAGCCCCAGCATTTT.

A few counts support this clonotype. This chain links TRBV14 with TRBJ2-1; no definite D call. V lost 4 bases and J 4 bases, leaving 8 bases between the germline ends. Germline CDR1 reads SGHDN; CDR2 reads FVKESK. The CDR3 covers 13 residues. The CDR3, as DNA: TGTGCCAGCAGCCTATTCCGTTACAATGAGCAGTTCTTC. Translated: CASSLFRYNEQFF.

There are a few counts of this clonotype. This chain joins TRBV9 and TRBJ2-7; D may match TRBD1 or TRBD2 (5 bases each). The CDR3 extends over 14 amino acids. CDR1 and CDR2 (germline): SGDLS, YYNGEE. Trimming removed 1 base from V and 3 bases from J, with 11 bases in between. CDR3 amino acids: CASSVRGTHYEQYF. The CDR3 DNA is TGTGCCAGCAGCGTACGTGGGACCCACTACGAGCAGTACTTC.

This sequence joins TRBV5-1 and TRBJ2-3, with D possibly being TRBD1 (7 bases). The CDR3 spans 16 residues. Between the trimmed V and J ends, which lost 0 bases and 1 base, there was a span of 12 bases. Looked up from germline, CDR1 is SGHRS and CDR2 is YFSETQ. This chain's CDR3 is CASSLDRGLGTDTQYF. The CDR3 DNA is TGCGCCAGCAGCTTGGACAGGGGACTTGGCACAGATACGCAGTATTTT.

The chain recombines TRBV5-1 with TRBJ2-1; 7 positions agree with TRBD1. With 1 base clipped from V and 4 bases from J, the junction kept 17 bases outside the gene matches. The germline V gene has CDR1 SGHRS and CDR2 YFSETQ. The CDR3 has 19 residues. The CDR3 reads CASSLPNITDRVNYNEQFF. The CDR3 DNA reads as TGCGCCAGCAGCTTGCCCAACATAACCGACAGGGTAAATTACAATGAGCAGTTCTTC.

This clonotype has only a few counts. The chain recombines TRBV5-5 with TRBJ1-2, with D hard to call. CDR3 size: 15 residues. The germline CDR1 and CDR2 sequences are SGHKS and YYEKEE (reference sequence). Trimming shortened V by 6 bases and J by 3 bases, and 18 bases separated the two germline ends. CDR3 nucleotide sequence: TGTGCCAGCAAACGTTTACCAGGCGGGGACTATGGCTACACCTTC. It yields the protein CASKRLPGGDYGYTF. The whole variable domain, remainder taken from reference TRBV5-5 and TRBJ1-2, is DAGVTQSPTHLIKTRGQQVTLRCSPISGHKSVSWYQQVLGQGPQFIFQYYEKEERGRGNFPDRFSARQFPNYSSELNVNALLLGDSALYLCASKRLPGGDYGYTFGSGTRLTVV.

This rearrangement joins TRBV6-4 to TRBJ2-3; D gene unclear. The V and J ends lost 7 bases and 4 bases respectively, with 9 bases between them. The germline V gene has CDR1 MRHNA and CDR2 SNTAGT. The CDR3 extends over 12 amino acids. CDR3 amino acids: CASISRADTQYF. CDR3 sequence (DNA): TGTGCCAGCATCTCTAGGGCAGATACGCAGTATTTT.

This clonotype was detected a few times. The V call is TRBV24-1, the J call TRBJ2-1; 8 bases are shared with TRBD1. There are 14 residues in the CDR3. The V and J ends lost 1 base and 6 bases, in that order; junction bases with no gene match: 1. The germline V gene encodes CDR1 KGHDR and CDR2 SFDVKD. Here the CDR3 reads CATSDLQGGNEQFF. The CDR3 DNA reads TGTGCCACCAGTGATTTACAGGGGGGCAATGAGCAGTTCTTC.

This clonotype turned up a few times. The chain links TRBV20-1 to TRBJ2-7; D is possibly TRBD2 (5 bases). This CDR3 spans 15 amino acids. Germline assignment: CDR1 DFQATT and CDR2 SNEGSKA (reference sequence). The V and J ends lost 6 bases and 0 bases respectively, with 18 bases between them. The CDR3 bases are TGCAGTGCCCCAGGTCCGGAGAGGGCCTCCTACGAGCAGTACTTC. Protein sequence: CSAPGPERASYEQYF.

The chain employs TRBV30 and TRBJ2-7; 10 positions match TRBD1. V trimming: 2 bases; J trimming: 4 bases; junction bases outside the gene matches: 5. Germline V gene sequence: CDR1 GTSNPN, CDR2 SVGIG (reference sequence). There are 14 residues in the CDR3. CDR3 nucleotide sequence: TGTGCCTGGAGTTCCGGGACAGGGGTATACGAGCAGTACTTC. It codes for CAWSSGTGVYEQYF.

This clonotype has just a few counts. The rearrangement uses TRBV24-1 and TRBJ2-7, with TRBD2 identical over 8 bases. V dropped 1 base and J dropped 5; count of bases not matched to a gene: 9. This CDR3 comprises 16 residues. Germline CDR1 KGHDR, CDR2 SFDVKD. CDR3: CATSDLGREGVDEQYF. CDR3 bases: TGTGCCACCAGTGATTTAGGACGGGAGGGCGTCGACGAGCAGTACTTC.

This clonotype showed up many times. The chain uses TRBV12-3 or TRBV12-4 and TRBJ2-3, with D maybe TRBD2 (5 bases). The CDR3 extends over 14 amino acids. Trimming left V 6 bases short and J 5 bases short, with 15 bases between. The CDR3 sequence: CASRPGVPGDTQYF. CDR3 in DNA: TGTGCCAGCAGGCCCGGGGTACCTGGAGATACGCAGTATTTT.

The chain recombines TRBV12-3 or TRBV12-4 with TRBJ2-2; D unclear. This CDR3 contains 14 residues. V dropped 7 bases and J dropped 7 bases, with 16 bases sitting between them. The CDR3 DNA reads TGTGCCAGCATCCCCGACCCGGCAGACGGGGAGCTGTTTTTT. It translates to CASIPDPADGELFF.

The chain combines TRBV4-2 with TRBJ1-6; the D gene is possibly TRBD1 (5 bases). V dropped 0 bases and J dropped 7 bases, with 10 bases sitting between them. The CDR3 covers 15 residues. The germline V gene encodes CDR1 LGHNA and CDR2 YNFKEQ. The CDR3 here is CASSQEKGKNSPLHF. DNA of the CDR3: TGTGCCAGCAGCCAAGAAAAGGGGAAGAATTCACCCCTCCACTTT.